The rows below give T cell receptor beta chains drawn from one sample of a study of cytomegalovirus exposure and HLA in healthy donors. Here immunoSEQ multiplex PCR was the method, and the copy in TCRdb shows in-frame clones only, minus some. Among roughly 110,000 clones listed, around 85% were seen once. The sequenced sample consisted of PBMCs. These TCRs come from a man between 60 and 70 years old in good health and CMV-seronegative. CDR3s leave out the opening cysteine and the closing phenylalanine or tryptophan. Some rows have no size entry. The others give once, few or many, or a class for an expanded clone.

j_gene	v_gene	abundance	CDR3aa
TRBJ1-2	TRBV7-8	few	ASSLRSRAYGYT
TRBJ2-4	TRBV30	few	AWSSGGAVKNIQY
TRBJ2-2	TRBV5-5	NA	ASSRDSNRVATGELF
TRBJ1-4	TRBV5-1	NA	ASSNGGRSGTNEKLF
TRBJ1-2	TRBV7-2	once	ASSRGGNYGYT
TRBJ2-1	TRBV29-1	NA	SVDGTSGVNEQF
TRBJ1-2	TRBV5-6	NA	ASSLYGRNLNYGYT
TRBJ1-2	TRBV19	few	ASSIEDRGEDYGYT
TRBJ2-3	TRBV5-1	NA	ASSLVGDRATDTQY
TRBJ1-5	TRBV18	NA	ASSPTQGRGNQPQH
TRBJ2-7	TRBV5-1	NA	ASSQWGQGSSYEQY
TRBJ2-5	TRBV7-3	NA	ASSLTAGYQETQY
TRBJ1-1	TRBV7-6	NA	ASSPAGFGTEAF
TRBJ2-3	TRBV5-4	NA	ASSLESNTDTQY
TRBJ1-6	TRBV7-2	NA	ASSSSGGVRNSPLH
TRBJ1-2	TRBV28	NA	ASVSDRVGYT
TRBJ2-5	TRBV18	few	ASSPYTGNQETQY
TRBJ2-7	TRBV7-9	NA	ASSSPDRLRSEEQY
TRBJ1-1	TRBV5-1	NA	ASRPGQGATEAF
TRBJ1-5	TRBV7-8	few	ASSLGGPGNQPQH
TRBJ2-6	TRBV6-1	large	ASSVTEGEDRPGANVLT
TRBJ2-5	TRBV5-1	few	ASSFTLAGDQETQY
TRBJ2-7	TRBV6-5	NA	ASGEQGAFDEQY
TRBJ1-2	TRBV6-6	NA	ASSYSESPGGGYT
TRBJ1-5	TRBV4-2	NA	ASSQVPDRRLSRPQH
TRBJ1-4	TRBV11-2	NA	ASSLGGWRDLF
TRBJ2-7	TRBV10-3	NA	AISEKGAVAYEQY
TRBJ1-2	TRBV7-9	NA	ASSRPDRQGNYGYT
TRBJ1-3	TRBV6-5	NA	ASSYGGDSGNTIY
TRBJ2-7	TRBV4-1	NA	ASSQERVLAGHYEQY
TRBJ1-4	TRBV29-1	few	SVSVPTNEKLF
TRBJ2-5	TRBV19	NA	ASSRAGGPYETQY
TRBJ2-6	TRBV7-2	NA	ASSNRRAGANVLT
TRBJ2-2	TRBV7-6	NA	ASSPLAGGHGELF
TRBJ2-5	TRBV18	NA	ASSPMTGRWETQY
TRBJ2-1	TRBV6-5	NA	ASTLSGGNEQF
NA	TRBV4-1	few	ASSRTDGGAGYYEQY
TRBJ1-2	TRBV5-4	NA	ASSYRGTGGYGYYGYT
TRBJ2-2	TRBV7-9	NA	ASSRLAGAGAAGELF
TRBJ1-1	TRBV30	NA	AWSVLVRGGRTEAF
TRBJ2-3	TRBV6-4	NA	ASRASGGSTDTQY
TRBJ1-1	TRBV27	NA	ASSWRSGQGITAF
TRBJ2-7	TRBV29-1	NA	SVGSRAGAYEQY
TRBJ2-3	TRBV10-3	NA	AVSSDRVGATDTQY
TRBJ2-6	TRBV27	NA	ASSLSSGRPGANVLT